The 4 T cell receptor beta chains below were found in one sample sequenced in a study of T-cell memory formation after mild COVID-19. TCRdb ran MiXCR on the 5' RACE reads and lists one entry per CDR3 protein. Of more than 450,000 distinct CDR3 sequences listed, 18% are singletons. Sequenced material: PBMCs or a T cell subset sorted from them (not recorded which). These receptor sequences come from an adult woman who had mild COVID-19 (a few samples of this study predate the infection). Cell type and time point are not known.

The chain combines TRBV5-1 with TRBJ2-7; weak D call: TRBD1 (6 bases). The V gene lost 0 bases and the J gene lost 2 bases, with 12 bases spanning the gap. The germline gives CDR1 SGHRS, CDR2 YFSETQ. The CDR3 consists of 15 residues. The CDR3 DNA reads as TGCGCCAGCAGCTTGGACATACAGGGTCCCTACGAGCAGTACTTC. This translates into CASSLDIQGPYEQYF.

The chain joins TRBV7-8 to TRBJ1-1, with TRBD1 as a possible D gene (6 bases). CDR3 length equals 14 residues. V gave up 5 bases and J gave up 4 bases, with 14 bases separating them. Germline CDR1 and CDR2: SGHVS and FQNEAQ. The CDR3 DNA sequence: TGTGCCAGCAGCCCCGGAGGGGGAGGCACTGAAGCTTTCTTT. It is translated as CASSPGGGGTEAFF.

In this sample, this clonotype turned up many times. The V call is TRBV7-2, the J call TRBJ2-2; D ambiguous. The V end lost 6 bases, the J end lost 4 bases, and 12 bases lay between the germline ends. This CDR3 comprises 14 residues. Germline loops: CDR1 SGHTA, CDR2 FQGNSA. CDR3 in amino acids: CASRYDRSTGELFF. The CDR3 bases are TGTGCCAGCAGATATGACCGGTCCACCGGGGAGCTGTTTTTT.

This clonotype appeared a few times. The chain joins TRBV10-3 to TRBJ2-4; 9 bases are a match to TRBD2. The CDR3 loop spans 18 amino acids. V was pared by 4 bases and J by 2 bases, with 12 bases of the junction left unmatched. Germline V lookup: CDR1 ENHRY, CDR2 SYGVKD. In DNA form, the CDR3 reads TGTGCCATCAGTGGAGATAGCGGGAGCGGCCAGTCCAAAAACATTCAGTACTTC. Amino acids: CAISGDSGSGQSKNIQYF.